This TCR beta chain was found in a study of blood T cell repertoires in COVID-19. The wider study: Both acute and convalescent COVID-19 samples were obtained from the United States, Italy and Spain.

Authors' data handling: Amplification with reference gene primers provided the estimates of nucleated cell counts. Libraries were prepared by immunoSEQ multiplex PCR; TCRdb keeps only in-frame clonotypes and omits some of them. Clonal size and the V and J genes are those of that table, whereas D and trimming came from the DNA. The sample contains over 150,000 clones, under 95% of which appear only once. Trimming left V 4 bases short and J 1 base short, with 14 bases between. The CDR3 spans 16 residues. Germline values: CDR1 MNHEY, CDR2 SVGEGT. The chain combines TRBV6-2 or TRBV6-3 with TRBJ2-1, with D maybe TRBD1 (6 bases). This clonotype was sampled from a man between 18 and 29 years old with COVID-19, enrolled during active disease. Sequenced input: peripheral blood. The CDR3 is CASSSSGQWSYNEQFF. The CDR3 DNA follows: TGTGCCAGCAGTTCTTCCGGACAGTGGTCCTACAATGAGCAGTTCTTC.